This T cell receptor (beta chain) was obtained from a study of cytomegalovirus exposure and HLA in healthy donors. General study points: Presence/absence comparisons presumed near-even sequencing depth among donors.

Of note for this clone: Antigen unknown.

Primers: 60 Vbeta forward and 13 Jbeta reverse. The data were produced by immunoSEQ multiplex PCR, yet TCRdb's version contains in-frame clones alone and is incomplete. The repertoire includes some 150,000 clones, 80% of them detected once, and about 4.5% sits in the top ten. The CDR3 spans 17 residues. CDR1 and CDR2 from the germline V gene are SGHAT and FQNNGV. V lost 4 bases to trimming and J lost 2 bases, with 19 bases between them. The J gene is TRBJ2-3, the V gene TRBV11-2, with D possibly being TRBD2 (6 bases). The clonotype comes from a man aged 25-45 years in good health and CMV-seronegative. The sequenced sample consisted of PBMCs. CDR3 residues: CASSSRRDAGSTDTQYF. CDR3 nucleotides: TGTGCCAGCAGCTCTCGCCGGGACGCGGGGTCCACAGATACGCAGTATTTT.